Here is one TCR beta chain with its context. The antigen remains unidentified. When sampled, the donors appeared nominally healthy, though they likely had unrecorded immune exposures. This sample was taken from a study of cytomegalovirus exposure and HLA in healthy donors. Overall study results and limits: More clonal expansion characterized HLA-associated TCR beta chains than equally common others in a later analysis. A missense DCLRE1C variant was associated with V- and J-gene trimming of TCR beta chains in a later analysis, and an independent cohort replicated the association.

The PCR made use of 60 Vbeta and 13 Jbeta primers. The method was immunoSEQ multiplex PCR; TCRdb's version includes in-frame clones alone and lacks a portion of them. The table lists around 110,000 clones, about four fifths of them singletons. The CDR3 covers 16 residues. The V gene end was trimmed by 5 bases and the J gene end by 4 bases; junction bases not matched to a gene: 5. Germline V gene lookup returns CDR1 MDHEN and CDR2 SYDVKM. The chain couples TRBV28 to TRBJ2-7, with 16 bases matching TRBD2. The origin of this receptor is a young woman in good health and CMV-seronegative. The material sequenced was PBMCs. CDR3 region: CASSASGLAGGYEQYF. In nucleotides, the CDR3 is TGTGCCAGCAGTGCTTCGGGACTAGCGGGAGGGTACGAGCAGTACTTC.